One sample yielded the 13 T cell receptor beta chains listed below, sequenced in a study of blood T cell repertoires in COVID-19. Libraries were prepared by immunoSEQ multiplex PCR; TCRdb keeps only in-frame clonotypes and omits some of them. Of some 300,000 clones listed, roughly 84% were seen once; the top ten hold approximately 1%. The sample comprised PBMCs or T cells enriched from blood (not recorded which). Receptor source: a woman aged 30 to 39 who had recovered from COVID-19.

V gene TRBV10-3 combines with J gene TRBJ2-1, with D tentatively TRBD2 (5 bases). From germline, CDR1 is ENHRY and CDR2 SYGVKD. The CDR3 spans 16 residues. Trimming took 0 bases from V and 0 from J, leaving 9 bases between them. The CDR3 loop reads CAISESGLSSYNEQFF. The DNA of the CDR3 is TGTGCCATCAGTGAGTCCGGACTGTCCTCCTACAATGAGCAGTTCTTC.

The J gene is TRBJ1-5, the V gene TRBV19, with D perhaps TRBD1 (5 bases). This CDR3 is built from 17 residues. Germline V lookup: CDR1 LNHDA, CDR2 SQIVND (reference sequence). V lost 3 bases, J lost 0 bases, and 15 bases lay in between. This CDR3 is CASSIRAGPYSNQPQHF. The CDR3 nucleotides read TGTGCCAGTAGTATCCGTGCAGGGCCCTATAGCAATCAGCCCCAGCATTTT.

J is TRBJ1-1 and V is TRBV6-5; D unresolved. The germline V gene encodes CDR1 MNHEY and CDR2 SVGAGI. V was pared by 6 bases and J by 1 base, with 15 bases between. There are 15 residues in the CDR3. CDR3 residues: CASRKSSSSNTEAFF. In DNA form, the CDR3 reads TGTGCCAGCAGGAAGAGTTCGTCTTCGAACACTGAAGCTTTCTTT.

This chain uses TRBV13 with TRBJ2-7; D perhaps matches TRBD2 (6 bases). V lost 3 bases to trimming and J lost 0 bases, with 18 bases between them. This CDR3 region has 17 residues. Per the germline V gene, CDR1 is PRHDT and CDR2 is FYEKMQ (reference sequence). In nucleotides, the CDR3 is TGTGCCAGCAGCTTTGGGTTGGGGGGAATGAGCTCCTACGAGCAGTACTTC. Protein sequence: CASSFGLGGMSSYEQYF.

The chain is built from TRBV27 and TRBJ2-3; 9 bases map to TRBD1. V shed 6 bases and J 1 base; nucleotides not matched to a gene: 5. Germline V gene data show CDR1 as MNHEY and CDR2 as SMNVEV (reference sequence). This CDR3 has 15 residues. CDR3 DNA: TGTGCCAGCAGCCAACAGGGGGCCCGCACAGATACGCAGTATTTT. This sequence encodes CASSQQGARTDTQYF.

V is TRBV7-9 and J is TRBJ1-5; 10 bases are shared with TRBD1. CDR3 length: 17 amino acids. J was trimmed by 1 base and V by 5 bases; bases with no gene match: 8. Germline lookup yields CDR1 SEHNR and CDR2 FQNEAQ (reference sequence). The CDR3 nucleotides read TGTGCCAGCAGCCTTGGACAGGGGGTCTTGAGCAATCAGCCCCAGCATTTT. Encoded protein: CASSLGQGVLSNQPQHF.

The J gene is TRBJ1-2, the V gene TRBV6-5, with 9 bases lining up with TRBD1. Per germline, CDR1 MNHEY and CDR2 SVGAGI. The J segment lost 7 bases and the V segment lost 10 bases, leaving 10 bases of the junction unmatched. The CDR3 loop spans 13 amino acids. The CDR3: CAINLQGASGYTF. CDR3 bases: TGTGCCATCAACCTACAGGGGGCGTCTGGCTACACCTTC.

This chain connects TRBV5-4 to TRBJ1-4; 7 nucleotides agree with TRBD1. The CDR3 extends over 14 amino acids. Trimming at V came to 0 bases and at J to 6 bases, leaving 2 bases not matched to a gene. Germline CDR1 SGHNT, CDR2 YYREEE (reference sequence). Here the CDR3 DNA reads TGTGCCAGCAGCTTGGGCAGGGGGGATGAAAAACTGTTTTTT. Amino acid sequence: CASSLGRGDEKLFF.

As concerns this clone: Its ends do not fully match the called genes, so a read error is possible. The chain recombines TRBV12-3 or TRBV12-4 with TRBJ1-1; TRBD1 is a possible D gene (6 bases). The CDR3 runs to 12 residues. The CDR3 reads CASTWGGGGYVF. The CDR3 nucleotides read TGTGCCAGCACCTGGGGAGGGGGGGGTTACGTCTTT.

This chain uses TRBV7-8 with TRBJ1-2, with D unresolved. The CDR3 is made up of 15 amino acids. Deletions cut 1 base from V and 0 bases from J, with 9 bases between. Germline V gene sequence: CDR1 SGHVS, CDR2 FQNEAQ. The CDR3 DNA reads TGTGCCAGCAGCTTAGACCGGGAAGCTAACTATGGCTACACCTTC. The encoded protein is CASSLDREANYGYTF.

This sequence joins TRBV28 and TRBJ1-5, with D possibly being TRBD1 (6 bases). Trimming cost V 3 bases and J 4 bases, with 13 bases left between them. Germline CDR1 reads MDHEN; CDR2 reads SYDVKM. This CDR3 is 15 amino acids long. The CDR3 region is CASSFRRGENQPQHF. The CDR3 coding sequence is TGTGCCAGCAGTTTTCGCAGGGGAGAAAATCAGCCCCAGCATTTT.

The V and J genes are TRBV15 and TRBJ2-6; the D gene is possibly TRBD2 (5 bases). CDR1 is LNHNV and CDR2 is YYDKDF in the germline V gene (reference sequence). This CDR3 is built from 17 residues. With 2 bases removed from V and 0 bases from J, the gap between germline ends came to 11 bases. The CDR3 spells CATSRSTRGSGANVLTF. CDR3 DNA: TGTGCCACCAGCAGATCCACCCGGGGCTCTGGGGCCAACGTCCTGACTTTC.

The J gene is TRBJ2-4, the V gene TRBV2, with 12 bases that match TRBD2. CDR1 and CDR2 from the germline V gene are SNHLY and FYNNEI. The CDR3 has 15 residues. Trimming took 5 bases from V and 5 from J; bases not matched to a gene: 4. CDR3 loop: CASSPWTSGENIQYF. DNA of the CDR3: TGTGCCAGCAGTCCCTGGACTAGCGGGGAAAACATTCAGTACTTC.